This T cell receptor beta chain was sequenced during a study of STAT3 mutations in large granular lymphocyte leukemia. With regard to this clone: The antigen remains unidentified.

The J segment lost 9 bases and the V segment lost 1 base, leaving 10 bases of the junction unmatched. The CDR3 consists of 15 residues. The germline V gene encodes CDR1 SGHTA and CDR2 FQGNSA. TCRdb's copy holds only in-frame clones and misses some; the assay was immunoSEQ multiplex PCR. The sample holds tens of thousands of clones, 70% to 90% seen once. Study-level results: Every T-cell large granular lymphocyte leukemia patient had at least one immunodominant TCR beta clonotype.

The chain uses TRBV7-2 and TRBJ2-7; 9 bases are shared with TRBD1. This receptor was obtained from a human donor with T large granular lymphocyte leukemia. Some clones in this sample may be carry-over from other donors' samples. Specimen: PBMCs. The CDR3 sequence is CASSLEGGQGLSQYF. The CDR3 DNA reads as TGTGCCAGCAGCTTAGAGGGCGGACAGGGGTTGTCGCAGTACTTC.